These 10 T cell receptor beta chains share one sample of origin, sequenced in a study of blood T cell repertoires in COVID-19. The table came from immunoSEQ multiplex PCR; TCRdb's copy has only in-frame clones and leaves some out. Of tens of thousands of clones in the sample, 80% to 95% were seen once. The specimen was peripheral blood. The receptors derive from a man aged 65-85 years with acute or convalescent COVID-19.

The chain uses TRBV6-5 and TRBJ1-5; 8 nucleotides match TRBD1. There are 13 residues in the CDR3. V lost 11 bases, J lost 3 bases, and 6 bases stayed unmatched. CDR1 MNHEY and CDR2 SVGAGI come from the germline V gene. Here the CDR3 reads CAAQGADNQPQHF. The CDR3 nucleotides read TGTGCCGCCCAGGGGGCGGACAATCAGCCCCAGCATTTT.

The chain couples TRBV9 to TRBJ2-3; TRBD1 matches at 8 bases. The CDR3 is 16 residues long. Germline CDR1 and CDR2: SGDLS and YYNGEE. V shed 0 bases and J 0 bases; nucleotides not matched to a gene: 3. The DNA of the CDR3 is TGTGCCAGCAGCGTAGTGGGACAGGCCAGCACAGATACGCAGTATTTT. Its protein product is CASSVVGQASTDTQYF.

The rearrangement links TRBV2 to TRBJ2-2; no firm D call. The V end was cut by 5 bases, the J end by 1 base, with 5 bases between. CDR1 is SNHLY, CDR2 FYNNEI, per germline. The CDR3 has 13 amino acids. CDR3 DNA: TGTGCCAGCAGTATCCAGAACACCGGGGAGCTGTTTTTT. It is translated as CASSIQNTGELFF. The complete variable domain, with remaining parts taken from reference TRBV2 and TRBJ2-2, reads EPEVTQTPSHQVTQMGQEVILRCVPISNHLYFYWYRQILGQKVEFLVSFYNNEISEKSEIFDDQFSVERPDGSNFTLKIRSTKLEDSAMYFCASSIQNTGELFFGEGSRLTVL.

This chain joins TRBV4-1 and TRBJ2-3; 13 bases line up with TRBD2. J lost 2 bases, V lost 4 bases, and 6 bases had no gene match. The CDR3 extends over 17 amino acids. Germline values: CDR1 MGHRA, CDR2 YSYEKL. The CDR3 reads CASSRGGLAGTTDTQYF. For the CDR3, the DNA is TGCGCCAGCAGCCGGGGGGGACTAGCGGGAACCACAGATACGCAGTATTTT.

The rearrangement joins TRBV11-2 to TRBJ1-1, with D tentatively TRBD1 (6 bases). The length of the CDR3 is 14 residues. CDR1 is SGHAT and CDR2 is FQNNGV in the germline V gene. The V end was cut by 5 bases, the J end by 4 bases, with 14 bases between. CDR3 protein: CASSRRDRFTEAFF. CDR3 DNA: TGTGCCAGCAGCCGACGCGACAGGTTCACTGAAGCTTTCTTT.

The chain has TRBV6-2 or TRBV6-3 and TRBJ1-2; perhaps TRBD1 as D (6 bases). V dropped 2 bases and J dropped 8 bases, with 18 bases sitting between them. Germline V gene data show CDR1 as MNHEY and CDR2 as SVGEGT. This CDR3 contains 15 residues. In DNA form, the CDR3 reads TGTGCCAGCAGTTACGGCGGCAGGGGAAGTGACGGCTACACCTTC. Residues: CASSYGGRGSDGYTF.

The J gene is TRBJ2-2, the V gene TRBV28, with D uncertain. The germline gives CDR1 MDHEN, CDR2 SYDVKM. The length of the CDR3 is 13 residues. The V gene lost 3 bases and the J gene lost 4 bases, with 6 bases spanning the gap. The DNA for the CDR3 is TGTGCCAGCAGTTTTCCTCTCACCGGGGAGCTGTTTTTT. This encodes CASSFPLTGELFF.

The V gene is TRBV9, the J gene TRBJ1-1; D remains ambiguous. This CDR3 comprises 14 residues. The V gene lost 0 bases and the J gene lost 0 bases, with 6 bases spanning the gap. The germline CDR1 and CDR2 sequences are SGDLS and YYNGEE. Here the CDR3 DNA reads TGTGCCAGCAGCGTAGAGTCGGTGAACACTGAAGCTTTCTTT. Residues: CASSVESVNTEAFF. Full variable domain (missing parts from reference TRBV9 and TRBJ1-1): DSGVTQTPKHLITATGQRVTLRCSPRSGDLSVYWYQQSLDQGLQFLIQYYNGEERAKGNILERFSAQQFPDLHSELNLSSLELGDSALYFCASSVESVNTEAFFGQGTRLTVV.

The rearrangement uses TRBV3-1 (or the pseudogene TRBV3-2) and TRBJ2-1, with 8 bases identical to TRBD2. After removal of 4 bases from V and 2 bases from J, the junction contained 10 bases not matched to a gene. Germline V gene data show CDR1 as LGHDT and CDR2 as YNNKEL (reference sequence). The CDR3 is 17 amino acids. The CDR3 coding sequence is TGTGCCAGCAGCCGTCCCCCCCGGGGGGGTACCTACAATGAGCAGTTCTTC. Translation: CASSRPPRGGTYNEQFF.

V usage is TRBV10-3 and J usage is TRBJ2-7; 8 bases are a match to TRBD1. The CDR3 contains 14 residues. V lost 1 base, J lost 5 bases, and 4 bases stayed unmatched. Germline V gene lookup returns CDR1 ENHRY and CDR2 SYGVKD. CDR3 DNA sequence: TGTGCCATCAGTGAGTACCAGGGGGCGAACGAGCAGTACTTC. Translated, it gives CAISEYQGANEQYF.